This is a list of T cell receptor beta chains from one sample in a study of T cell repertoires in ileal Crohn's disease. Measured with immunoSEQ multiplex PCR; TCRdb has only the in-frame clones, and not every one. Of some 28,000 clones detected, around 80% appear once; the ten largest clones hold around 5.4%. The sample was ileal tissue. These receptor sequences come from an adult with Crohn's disease. Each CDR3 is given with its conserved first and last residue. The D gene is left open where the match is weak. Expanded clones get a size class; other rows say once, few or many, or leave the size out.

D: TRBD1; V: TRBV7-2; size: .; J: TRBJ1-5; DNA: TGTGCCAGCAGCCAGGGGGCAGGATCGGGGCGTCAGCCCCAGCATTTT; CDR3: CASSQGAGSGRQPQHF
D: TRBD1; V: TRBV10-3; size: .; J: TRBJ2-7; DNA: TGTGCCTCAGGACAGGCGATATCATCCTACGAGCAGTACTTC; CDR3: CASGQAISSYEQYF
D: .; V: TRBV13; size: .; J: TRBJ2-2; DNA: TGTGCCAGCAGCTCCCAGGCTACCGGGGAGCTGTTTTTT; CDR3: CASSSQATGELFF
D: .; V: TRBV5-1; size: .; J: TRBJ1-1; DNA: TGCGCCAGCAGCTTGGAGCTGGGAGGGTTTGAAGCTTTCTTT; CDR3: CASSLELGGFEAFF
D: .; V: TRBV27; size: .; J: TRBJ1-6; DNA: TGTGCCAGCAGGTACCAAAAACAGGGCAACCATAATTCACCCCTCCACTTT; CDR3: CASRYQKQGNHNSPLHF
D: TRBD1; V: TRBV19; size: .; J: TRBJ1-2; DNA: TGTGCCAGTAGTGTAGGGACAGCCTATGGCTACACCTTC; CDR3: CASSVGTAYGYTF
D: TRBD2; V: TRBV11-3; size: .; J: TRBJ2-2; DNA: TGTGCCAGCAGCTGGAGCGGGGGGGTTGAAACCGGGGAGCTGTTTTTT; CDR3: CASSWSGGVETGELFF
D: .; V: TRBV10-3; size: once; J: TRBJ1-2; DNA: TGTGCCATCAGTGAGCAGGGAAACTATGGCTACACCTTC; CDR3: CAISEQGNYGYTF
D: .; V: TRBV12-5; size: .; J: TRBJ2-7; DNA: TGTGCTAGCAGGGGACATTTCTCCTACGAGCAGTACTTC; CDR3: CASRGHFSYEQYF
D: .; V: TRBV10-1; size: .; J: TRBJ2-7; DNA: TGCGCCAGGATTCCAGGGCACGAGCAGTACTTC; CDR3: CARIPGHEQYF
D: .; V: TRBV19; size: .; J: TRBJ2-7; DNA: TGTGCCAGTAGCGTAGCCGGGGGTGAGTACTACGAGCAGTACTTC; CDR3: CASSVAGGEYYEQYF
D: .; V: TRBV7-9; size: once; J: TRBJ1-2; DNA: TGTGCCAGCAGCCCGGGACTCTCACGGGACTATGGCTACACCTTC; CDR3: CASSPGLSRDYGYTF
D: TRBD2; V: TRBV14; size: .; J: TRBJ2-3; DNA: TGTGCCAGCAGCCAAAGCGGGGGTAGCACAGATACGCAGTATTTT; CDR3: CASSQSGGSTDTQYF
D: TRBD1; V: TRBV7-8; size: .; J: TRBJ1-1; DNA: TGTGCCAGCAGCTTATCGGTCAGGGGGCTCACTGAAGCTTTCTTT; CDR3: CASSLSVRGLTEAFF
D: TRBD2; V: TRBV4-3; size: .; J: TRBJ2-3; DNA: TGCGCCAGCAGCCAAGCGGGACTATGGGGTACGCAGTATTTT; CDR3: CASSQAGLWGTQYF
D: TRBD1; V: TRBV27; size: .; J: TRBJ1-1; DNA: TGTGCCAGCAGTTTCAAGGGGGCGACTGAAGCTTTCTTT; CDR3: CASSFKGATEAFF
D: .; V: TRBV25-1; size: once; J: TRBJ2-5; DNA: TGTGCCAGCCGTGGACAGAAAGAGACCCAGTACTTC; CDR3: CASRGQKETQYF
D: .; V: TRBV5-4; size: .; J: TRBJ1-3; DNA: TGTGCCAGCAGCTTGGCCCGGGGGGCTGGAAACACCATATATTTT; CDR3: CASSLARGAGNTIYF